The next 11 T cell receptor beta chains were all read from a single sample in a study of blood T cell repertoires in COVID-19. Here immunoSEQ multiplex PCR was the method, and the copy in TCRdb shows in-frame clones only, minus some. This table has under 300,000 clones, more than 70% appearing once. Sequenced material: peripheral blood. The receptors stem from an older man with acute or convalescent COVID-19.

Written as DNA, the CDR3 is TGTGCCAGCAGCTTAACAGGGAATCAGCCCCAGCATTTT. Amino acid sequence: CASSLTGNQPQHF. The chain links TRBV7-2 to TRBJ1-5; tentatively, D is TRBD1 (6 bases). This CDR3 is built from 13 residues. CDR1 is SGHTA and CDR2 is FQGNSA in the germline V gene. V dropped 2 bases and J dropped 4 bases, with 6 bases sitting between them.

This sequence joins TRBV27 and TRBJ2-5, with TRBD2 identical over 8 bases. The trim removed 2 bases at V and 5 bases at J, leaving 7 bases unmatched. The CDR3 loop spans 15 amino acids. Germline-derived CDR1 and CDR2 are MNHEY and SMNVEV (reference sequence). The CDR3 nucleotides are TGTGCCAGCAGTTTAGCGGGAGGCCTCGGGGAGACCCAGTACTTC. Translated, it gives CASSLAGGLGETQYF.

The chain combines TRBV18 with TRBJ2-1; the match to TRBD2 covers 9 bases. The J segment lost 8 bases and the V segment lost 3 bases, leaving 5 bases of the junction unmatched. The CDR3 contains 14 residues. The germline V gene has CDR1 KGHSH and CDR2 LQKENI. In nucleotides, the CDR3 is TGTGCCAGCTCACCTTCGCTAGCGGGATATGAGCAGTTCTTC. Amino acid sequence: CASSPSLAGYEQFF.

The J gene is TRBJ1-1, the V gene TRBV28; D call uncertain. V lost 9 bases to trimming and J lost 0 bases, with 11 bases between them. Germline loops: CDR1 MDHEN, CDR2 SYDVKM. The CDR3 spans 13 residues. Here the CDR3 reads CASSDDMNTEAFF. The CDR3 bases are TGTGCCAGTTCAGACGACATGAACACTGAAGCTTTCTTT.

V and J are TRBV15 and TRBJ1-1; 9 nucleotides align to TRBD1. The germline CDR1 and CDR2 sequences are LNHNV and YYDKDF (reference sequence). J was trimmed by 6 bases and V by 0 bases; bases with no gene match: 5. The CDR3 is made up of 15 amino acids. This chain's CDR3 is CATSRDTGGLAEAFF. The CDR3, as DNA: TGTGCCACCAGCAGAGATACAGGGGGCTTGGCTGAAGCTTTCTTT. The full variable domain, its missing parts supplied by reference TRBV15 and TRBJ1-1, is DAMVIQNPRYQVTQFGKPVTLSCSQTLNHNVMYWYQQKSSQAPKLLFHYYDKDFNNEADTPDNFQSRRPNTSFCFLDIRSPGLGDTAMYLCATSRDTGGLAEAFFGQGTRLTVV.

V and J are TRBV7-9 and TRBJ2-5; 8 bases agree with TRBD1. CDR1 is SEHNR, CDR2 FQNEAQ, per germline (reference sequence). The CDR3 spans 17 residues. V trimming: 1 base; J trimming: 2 bases; junction bases outside the gene matches: 9. DNA for the CDR3: TGTGCCAGCAGCTTAGGAACAGGGGGGAGTTTACAAGAGACCCAGTACTTC. Translated: CASSLGTGGSLQETQYF. The whole variable domain, filled in from reference TRBV7-9 and TRBJ2-5, reads DTGVSQNPRHKITKRGQNVTFRCDPISEHNRLYWYRQTLGQGPEFLTYFQNEAQLEKSRLLSDRFSAERPKGSFSTLEIQRTEQGDSAMYLCASSLGTGGSLQETQYFGPGTRLLVL.

V usage is TRBV5-1 and J usage is TRBJ1-5, with D possibly being TRBD1 (5 bases). The CDR3 covers 14 residues. The germline gives CDR1 SGHRS, CDR2 YFSETQ. V dropped 1 base and J dropped 5 bases, with 10 bases sitting between them. The CDR3 DNA sequence: TGCGCCAGCAGCTTGACAGGCTGGGATCAGCCCCAGCATTTT. Its translation is CASSLTGWDQPQHF.

The V gene is TRBV29-1, the J gene TRBJ1-4; no definite D call. V was cut by 1 base and J by 0 bases, with 6 bases left in between. The CDR3 consists of 14 residues. Germline loops: CDR1 SQVTM, CDR2 ANQGSEA. The CDR3 DNA follows: TGCAGCGTTGAAGTTACAGCAACTAATGAAAAACTGTTTTTT. It is translated as CSVEVTATNEKLFF.

The CDR3 bases are TGTGCCAGCAGTTCGGTCCTCTACAATGAGCAGTTCTTC. Its protein is CASSSVLYNEQFF. The chain recombines TRBV27 with TRBJ2-1; D call uncertain. Germline CDR1 and CDR2: MNHEY and SMNVEV (reference sequence). The ends were cut back, 4 bases at V and 3 bases at J, with 7 bases in the middle. The CDR3 contains 13 residues.

The V and J genes are TRBV6-5 and TRBJ1-5, with 8 bases matching TRBD1. CDR1 is MNHEY, CDR2 SVGAGI, per germline. The CDR3 spans 15 residues. Losses at the gene ends were 4 bases for V and 6 bases for J; bases not matched to a gene: 8. The CDR3 is CASSSGQGGAQPQHF. The CDR3 region has the DNA TGTGCCAGCAGTTCCGGACAGGGAGGTGCTCAGCCCCAGCATTTT.

This chain links TRBV14 with TRBJ2-1, with a weak D call TRBD1 (5 bases). Looked up from germline, CDR1 is SGHDN and CDR2 is FVKESK. The CDR3 runs 16 residues. V lost 8 bases, J lost 0 bases, and 17 bases lay in between. The CDR3 nucleotides are TGTGCCAGCGAGGACATTGGGGTTAGCTCCTACAATGAGCAGTTCTTC. Translation: CASEDIGVSSYNEQFF.